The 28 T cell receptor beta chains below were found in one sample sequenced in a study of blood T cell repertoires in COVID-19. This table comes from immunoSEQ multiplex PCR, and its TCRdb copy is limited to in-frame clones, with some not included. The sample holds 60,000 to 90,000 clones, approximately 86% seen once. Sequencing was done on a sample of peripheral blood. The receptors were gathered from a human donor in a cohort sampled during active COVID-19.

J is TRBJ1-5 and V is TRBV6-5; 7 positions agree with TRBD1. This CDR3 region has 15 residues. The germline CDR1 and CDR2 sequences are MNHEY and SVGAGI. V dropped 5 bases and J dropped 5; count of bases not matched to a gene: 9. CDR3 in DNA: TGTGCCAGCAGTACCCGACAGGGACGGTATCAGCCCCAGCATTTT. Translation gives CASSTRQGRYQPQHF.

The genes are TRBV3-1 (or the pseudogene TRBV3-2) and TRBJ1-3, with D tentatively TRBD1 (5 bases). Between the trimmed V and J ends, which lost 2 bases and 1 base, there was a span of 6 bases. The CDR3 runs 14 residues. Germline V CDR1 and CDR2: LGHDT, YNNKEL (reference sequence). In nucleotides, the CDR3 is TGTGCCAGCAGCCAATCAGGGTCTGGAAACACCATATATTTT. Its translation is CASSQSGSGNTIYF.

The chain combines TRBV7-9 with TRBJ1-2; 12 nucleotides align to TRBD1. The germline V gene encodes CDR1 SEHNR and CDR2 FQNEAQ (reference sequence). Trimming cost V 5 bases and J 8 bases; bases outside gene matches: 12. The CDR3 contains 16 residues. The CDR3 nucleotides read TGTGCCAGCAGCCCGTCCGGGACAGGGGGCCTAGAGGGCTACACCTTC. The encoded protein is CASSPSGTGGLEGYTF. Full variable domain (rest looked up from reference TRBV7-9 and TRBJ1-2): DTGVSQNPRHKITKRGQNVTFRCDPISEHNRLYWYRQTLGQGPEFLTYFQNEAQLEKSRLLSDRFSAERPKGSFSTLEIQRTEQGDSAMYLCASSPSGTGGLEGYTFGSGTRLTVV.

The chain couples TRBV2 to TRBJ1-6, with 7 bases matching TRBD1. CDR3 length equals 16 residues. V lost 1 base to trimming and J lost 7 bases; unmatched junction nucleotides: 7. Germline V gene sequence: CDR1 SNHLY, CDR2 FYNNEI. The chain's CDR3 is CASSEGGGGLNSPLHF. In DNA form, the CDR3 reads TGTGCCAGCAGTGAAGGAGGAGGGGGCTTGAATTCACCCCTCCACTTT.

CDR3 nucleotide sequence: TGTGCCAGCAGTTCCTACTATGGCTACACCTTC. Translating it yields CASSSYYGYTF. This sequence joins TRBV28 and TRBJ1-2; no reliable D call. In germline, CDR1 is MDHEN, CDR2 SYDVKM. Deletions cut 4 bases from V and 3 bases from J, with 3 bases between. The CDR3 loop spans 11 amino acids.

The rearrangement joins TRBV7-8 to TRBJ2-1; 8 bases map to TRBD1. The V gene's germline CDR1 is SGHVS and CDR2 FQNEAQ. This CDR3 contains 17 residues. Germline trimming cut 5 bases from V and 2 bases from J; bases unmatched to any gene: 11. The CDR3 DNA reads TGTGCCAGCAGCCCCCGACTGGGGACAGGAGCCTACAATGAGCAGTTCTTC. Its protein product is CASSPRLGTGAYNEQFF.

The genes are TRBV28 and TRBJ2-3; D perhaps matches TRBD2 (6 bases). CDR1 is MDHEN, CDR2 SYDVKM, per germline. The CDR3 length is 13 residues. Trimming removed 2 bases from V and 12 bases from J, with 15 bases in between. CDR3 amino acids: CASSLVSAGPQYF. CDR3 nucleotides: TGTGCCAGCAGTTTAGTCTCGGCGGGACCCCAGTATTTT.

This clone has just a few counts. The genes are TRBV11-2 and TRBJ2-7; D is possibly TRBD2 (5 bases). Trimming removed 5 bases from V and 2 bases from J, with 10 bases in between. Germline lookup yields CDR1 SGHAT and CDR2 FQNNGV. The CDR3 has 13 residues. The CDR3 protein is CASSPRGAYEQYF. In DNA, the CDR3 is TGTGCCAGCAGCCCACGGGGTGCCTACGAGCAGTACTTC. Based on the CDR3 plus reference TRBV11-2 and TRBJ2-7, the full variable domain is EAGVAQSPRYKIIEKRQSVAFWCNPISGHATLYWYQQILGQGPKLLIQFQNNGVVDDSQLPKDRFSAERLKGVDSTLKIQPAKLEDSAVYLCASSPRGAYEQYFGPGTRLTVT.

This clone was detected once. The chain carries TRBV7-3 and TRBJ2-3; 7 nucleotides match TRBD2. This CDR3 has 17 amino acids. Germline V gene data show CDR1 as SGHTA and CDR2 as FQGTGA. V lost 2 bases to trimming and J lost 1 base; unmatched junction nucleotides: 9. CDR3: CASSLSPTGGGTDTQYF. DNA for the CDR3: TGTGCCAGCAGCTTATCCCCTACGGGAGGCGGCACAGATACGCAGTATTTT.

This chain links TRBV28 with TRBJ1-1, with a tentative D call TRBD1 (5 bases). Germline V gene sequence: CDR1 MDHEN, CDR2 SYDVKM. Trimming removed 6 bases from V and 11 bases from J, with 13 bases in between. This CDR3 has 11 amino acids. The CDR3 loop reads CASRNQGGAFF. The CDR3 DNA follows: TGTGCCAGCAGGAATCAGGGTGGGGCTTTCTTT.

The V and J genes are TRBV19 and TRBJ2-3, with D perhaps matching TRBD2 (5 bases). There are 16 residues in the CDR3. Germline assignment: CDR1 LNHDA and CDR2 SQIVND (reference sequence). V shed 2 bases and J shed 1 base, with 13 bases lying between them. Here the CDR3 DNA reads TGTGCCAGTAGTATAAAGCGGACGTCTGGCACAGATACGCAGTATTTT. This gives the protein CASSIKRTSGTDTQYF.

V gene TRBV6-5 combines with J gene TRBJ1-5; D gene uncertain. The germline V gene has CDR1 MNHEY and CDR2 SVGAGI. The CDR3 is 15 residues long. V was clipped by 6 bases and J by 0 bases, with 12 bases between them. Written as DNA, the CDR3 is TGTGCCAGCAGCCCACAGCCGAATAGCAATCAGCCCCAGCATTTT. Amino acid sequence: CASSPQPNSNQPQHF.

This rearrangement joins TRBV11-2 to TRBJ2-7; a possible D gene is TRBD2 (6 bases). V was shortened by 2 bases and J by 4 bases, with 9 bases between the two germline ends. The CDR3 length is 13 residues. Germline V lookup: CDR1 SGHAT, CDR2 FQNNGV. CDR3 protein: CASSLWDSYEQYF. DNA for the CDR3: TGTGCCAGCAGCTTATGGGACTCATACGAGCAGTACTTC. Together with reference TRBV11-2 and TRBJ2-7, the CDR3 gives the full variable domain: EAGVAQSPRYKIIEKRQSVAFWCNPISGHATLYWYQQILGQGPKLLIQFQNNGVVDDSQLPKDRFSAERLKGVDSTLKIQPAKLEDSAVYLCASSLWDSYEQYFGPGTRLTVT.

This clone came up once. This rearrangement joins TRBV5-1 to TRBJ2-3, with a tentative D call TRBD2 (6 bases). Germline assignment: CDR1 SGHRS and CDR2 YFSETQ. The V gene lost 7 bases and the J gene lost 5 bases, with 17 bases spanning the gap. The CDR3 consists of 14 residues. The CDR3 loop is CASQETGVGDTQYF. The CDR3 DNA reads TGCGCCAGCCAGGAAACGGGGGTAGGAGATACGCAGTATTTT.

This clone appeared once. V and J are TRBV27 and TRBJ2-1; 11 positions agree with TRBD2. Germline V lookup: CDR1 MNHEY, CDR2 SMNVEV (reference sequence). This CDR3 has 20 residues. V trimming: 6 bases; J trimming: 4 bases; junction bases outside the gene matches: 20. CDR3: CASRGIRGETSGRGYNEQFF. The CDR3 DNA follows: TGTGCCAGCAGGGGCATAAGGGGGGAAACTAGCGGGAGAGGGTACAATGAGCAGTTCTTC.

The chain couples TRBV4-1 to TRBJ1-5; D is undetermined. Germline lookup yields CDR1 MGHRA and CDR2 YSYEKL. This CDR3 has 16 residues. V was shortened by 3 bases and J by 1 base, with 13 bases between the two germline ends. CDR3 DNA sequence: TGCGCCAGCAGCCATCGCTTGGCACAGAGCAATCAGCCCCAGCATTTT. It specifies CASSHRLAQSNQPQHF.

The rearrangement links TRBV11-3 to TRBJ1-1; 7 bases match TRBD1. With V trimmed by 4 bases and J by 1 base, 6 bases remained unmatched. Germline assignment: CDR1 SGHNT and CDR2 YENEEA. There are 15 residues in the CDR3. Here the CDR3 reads CASSSPGQTNTEAFF. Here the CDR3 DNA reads TGTGCCAGCAGCTCGCCGGGACAGACGAACACTGAAGCTTTCTTT.

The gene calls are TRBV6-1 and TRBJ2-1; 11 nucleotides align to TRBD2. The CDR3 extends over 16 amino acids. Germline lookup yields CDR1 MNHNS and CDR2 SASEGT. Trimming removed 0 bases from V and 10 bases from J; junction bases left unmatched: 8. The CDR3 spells CASSEAGTSGRREQFF. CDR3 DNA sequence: TGTGCCAGCAGTGAAGCGGGAACTAGCGGGAGACGGGAGCAGTTCTTC.

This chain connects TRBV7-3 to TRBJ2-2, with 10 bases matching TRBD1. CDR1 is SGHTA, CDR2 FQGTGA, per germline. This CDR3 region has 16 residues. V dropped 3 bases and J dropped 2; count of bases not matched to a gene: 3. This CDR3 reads CASSLGQGPNTGELFF. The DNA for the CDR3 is TGTGCCAGCAGCTTGGGACAGGGGCCTAACACCGGGGAGCTGTTTTTT.

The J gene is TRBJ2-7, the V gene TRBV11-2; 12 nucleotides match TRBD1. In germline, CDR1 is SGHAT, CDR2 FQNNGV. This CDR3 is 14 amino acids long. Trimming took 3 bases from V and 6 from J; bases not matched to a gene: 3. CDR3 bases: TGTGCCAGCAGCTTGGGACAGGGGGCTTTCGAGCAGTACTTC. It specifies CASSLGQGAFEQYF.

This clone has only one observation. The CDR3 region has the DNA TGTGCCAGCAGCGTACAAGTAGGGACAGGGCCCGCCGGGGAGCTGTTTTTT. Translation gives CASSVQVGTGPAGELFF. This chain joins TRBV9 and TRBJ2-2, with TRBD1 matching over 9 bases. The germline gives CDR1 SGDLS, CDR2 YYNGEE. The CDR3 length is 17 residues. V shed 1 base, J shed 6 bases, and the junction held 10 bases outside the gene matches.

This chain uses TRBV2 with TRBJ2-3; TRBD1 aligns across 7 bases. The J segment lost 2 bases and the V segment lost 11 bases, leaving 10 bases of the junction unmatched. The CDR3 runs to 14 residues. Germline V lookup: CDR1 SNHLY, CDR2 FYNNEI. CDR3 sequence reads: CACQSGQNTDTQYF. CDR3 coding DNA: TGTGCCTGTCAATCGGGACAGAACACAGATACGCAGTATTTT.

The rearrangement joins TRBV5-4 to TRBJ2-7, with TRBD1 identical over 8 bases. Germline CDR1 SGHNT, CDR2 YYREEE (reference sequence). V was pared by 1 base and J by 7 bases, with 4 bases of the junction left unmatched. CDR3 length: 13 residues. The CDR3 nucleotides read TGTGCCAGCAGCTTGACAGGGGGATATGAGCAGTACTTC. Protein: CASSLTGGYEQYF.

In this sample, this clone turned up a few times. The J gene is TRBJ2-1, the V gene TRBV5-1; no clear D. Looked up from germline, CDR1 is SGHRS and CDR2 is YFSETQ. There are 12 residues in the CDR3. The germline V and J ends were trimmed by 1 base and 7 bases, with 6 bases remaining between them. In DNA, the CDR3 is TGCGCCAGCAGCTTGAATAGAAATGAGCAGTTCTTC. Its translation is CASSLNRNEQFF.

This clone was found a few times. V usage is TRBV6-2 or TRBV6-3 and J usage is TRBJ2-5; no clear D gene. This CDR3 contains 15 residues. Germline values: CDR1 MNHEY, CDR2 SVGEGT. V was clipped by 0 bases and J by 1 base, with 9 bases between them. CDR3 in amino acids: CASSYSPIPQETQYF. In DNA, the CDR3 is TGTGCCAGCAGTTACTCGCCTATCCCCCAAGAGACCCAGTACTTC.

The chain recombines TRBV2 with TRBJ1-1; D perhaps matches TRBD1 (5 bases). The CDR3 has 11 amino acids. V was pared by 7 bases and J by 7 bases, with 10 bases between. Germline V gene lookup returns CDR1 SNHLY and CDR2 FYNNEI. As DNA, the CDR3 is TGTGCCAGCACCTATAGGGGTGAAGCTTTCTTT. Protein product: CASTYRGEAFF.

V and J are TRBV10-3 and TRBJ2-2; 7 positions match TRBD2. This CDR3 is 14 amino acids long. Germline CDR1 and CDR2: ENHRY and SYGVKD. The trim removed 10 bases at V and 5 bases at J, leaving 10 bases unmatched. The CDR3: CATRLADRTGELFF. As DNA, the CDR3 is TGTGCCACACGACTAGCAGATAGAACCGGGGAGCTGTTTTTT.

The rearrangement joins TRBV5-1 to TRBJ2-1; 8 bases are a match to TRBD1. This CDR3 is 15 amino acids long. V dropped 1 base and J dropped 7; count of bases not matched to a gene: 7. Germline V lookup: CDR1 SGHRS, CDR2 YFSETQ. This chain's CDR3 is CASSLIQTGANEQFF. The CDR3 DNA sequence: TGCGCCAGCAGCTTGATCCAGACAGGGGCAAATGAGCAGTTCTTC.